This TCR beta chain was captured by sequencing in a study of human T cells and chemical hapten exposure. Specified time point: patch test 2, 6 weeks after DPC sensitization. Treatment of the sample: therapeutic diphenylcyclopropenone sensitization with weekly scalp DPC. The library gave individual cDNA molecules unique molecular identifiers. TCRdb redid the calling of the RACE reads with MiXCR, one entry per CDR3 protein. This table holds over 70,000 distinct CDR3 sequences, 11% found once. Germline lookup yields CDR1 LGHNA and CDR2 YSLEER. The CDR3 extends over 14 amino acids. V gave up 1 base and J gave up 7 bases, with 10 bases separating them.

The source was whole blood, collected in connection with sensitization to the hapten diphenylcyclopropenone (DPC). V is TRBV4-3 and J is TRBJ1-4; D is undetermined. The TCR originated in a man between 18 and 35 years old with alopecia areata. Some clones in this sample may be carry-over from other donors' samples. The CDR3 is CASSQGRFVEKLFF. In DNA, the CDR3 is TGCGCCAGCAGCCAAGGGAGGTTTGTTGAAAAACTGTTTTTT.